This T cell receptor (beta chain) was sequenced in a study of T cells in narcolepsy (dated by TCRdb to the late 2010s). Background for the entire study: Healthy control donors were enrolled in the study alongside patients who had narcolepsy type 1 or type 2 (NT1, NT2). To look for autoreactive T cells in narcolepsy patients that target self-antigens of hypocretin neurons (hypocretin, TRIB2), the study used TCR Vbeta sequencing to follow clonotypes in blood and CSF. Paper-wide results and their limitations: Numbers of sequenced blood memory CD4+ clonotypes were comparable, averaging around 40,000 in patients and 30,000 to 35,000 in controls. Plots comparing CSF and blood CD4+ T cell clonotypes from the same patient highlighted HCRT-specific and TRIB2-specific autoreactive clonotypes. No sequences matching autoreactive T cell clones were present in some of the blood memory CD4+ repertoires from patients and controls. According to the report, autoreactive clonotypes were detected serially in the blood of the same patients and of different patients, but not in healthy controls.

The CDR3, from cysteine to phenylalanine, totals 14 residues. Just CDR3 DNA is preserved here, 42 bases in frame from base 1. V has 7 bases trimmed and J has 4 bases trimmed; junction bases matching no gene number 8. CDR1 and CDR2 are read off the germline V gene as MDHEN and SYDVKM. Libraries came from the immunoSEQ multiplex PCR assay. The immuneACCESS repertoire file appears here via TCRdb, limited to in-frame rearrangements. These files lack a portion of the clones; in checked studies, under half of the deficit traces to unresolved V genes, and the cause of the others is not known. Counted in this sample were about 27,000 clones; around 74% of them appeared once. The biggest ten clones account for 6.5% to 7% of the sample. Memory CD4+ T cells were sorted ex vivo from peripheral blood of narcolepsy patients and healthy controls for TCR Vbeta sequencing. On this clone itself: There is no known antigen for this receptor. Qualities for individual bases were not recorded, and no much larger clone is one base off.

The sequence joins TRBV28 to TRBJ1-2, and 8 junctional nucleotides match TRBD1. The TCR sequence derives from a human donor in good health. Sequencing used memory (CD45RA-) CD4+ T cells from blood. The sample's cell subset or site, from its label and the paper: memory T cells sorted ex vivo from peripheral blood. The DNA sequence is given as TGTGCCAGCAAACGGACAGGGAACGGCTATGGCTACACCTTC. It translates to CASKRTGNGYGYTF.